One sample yielded the 28 T cell receptor beta chains listed below, sequenced in a study of cytomegalovirus exposure and HLA in healthy donors. The PCR made use of 60 Vbeta and 13 Jbeta primers. Here immunoSEQ multiplex PCR was the method, and the copy in TCRdb shows in-frame clones only, minus some. Altogether roughly 180,000 clones are present, roughly 74% being singletons, with the ten largest covering around 5.9%. What was sequenced was PBMCs. All receptors come from a woman aged 30 to 39 in good health and CMV-seropositive.

The chain has TRBV11-2 and TRBJ2-2; 7 bases are a match to TRBD1. CDR1 is SGHAT, CDR2 FQNNGV, per germline. The CDR3 is 15 residues long. Trimming took 8 bases from V and 3 from J; bases not matched to a gene: 9. The DNA for the CDR3 is TGTGCCAGCGGGGCCCGGGACAGATACACCGGGGAGCTGTTTTTT. Translated, it gives CASGARDRYTGELFF. Filled out from reference TRBV11-2 and TRBJ2-2, the complete variable domain reads EAGVAQSPRYKIIEKRQSVAFWCNPISGHATLYWYQQILGQGPKLLIQFQNNGVVDDSQLPKDRFSAERLKGVDSTLKIQPAKLEDSAVYLCASGARDRYTGELFFGEGSRLTVL.

The chain couples TRBV7-3 to TRBJ2-3; TRBD1 agrees at 9 bases. Germline assignment: CDR1 SGHTA and CDR2 FQGTGA. J lost 5 bases, V lost 4 bases, and 7 bases had no gene match. This CDR3 has 15 residues. CDR3 residues: CASSSGQGIEDTQYF. DNA for the CDR3: TGTGCCAGCAGCTCGGGACAGGGTATAGAAGATACGCAGTATTTT.

The chain uses TRBV5-4 and TRBJ2-7; 7 nucleotides align to TRBD1. This CDR3 spans 13 amino acids. The J segment lost 2 bases and the V segment lost 5 bases, leaving 4 bases of the junction unmatched. The germline V gene has CDR1 SGHNT and CDR2 YYREEE (reference sequence). CDR3 protein: CASSFGTAYEQYF. The CDR3 nucleotides are TGTGCCAGCAGTTTTGGGACAGCCTACGAGCAGTACTTC. Together with reference TRBV5-4 and TRBJ2-7, the CDR3 gives the full variable domain: ETGVTQSPTHLIKTRGQQVTLRCSSQSGHNTVSWYQQALGQGPQFIFQYYREEENGRGNFPPRFSGLQFPNYSSELNVNALELDDSALYLCASSFGTAYEQYFGPGTRLTVT.

This clone has more than one count but fewer than ten. V is TRBV6-1 and J is TRBJ1-5, with 9 bases lining up with TRBD1. Germline V gives CDR1 MNHNS, CDR2 SASEGT. Losses at the gene ends were 5 bases for V and 6 bases for J; bases not matched to a gene: 5. CDR3 length: 14 residues. DNA of the CDR3: TGTGCCAGCAGTTATGACAGGGGGGGTCAGCCCCAGCATTTT. It is translated as CASSYDRGGQPQHF.

This chain joins TRBV21-1 and TRBJ1-1; the listed D gene, TRBD1, was not tested against the DNA. TRBV21-1 is a recognized pseudogene. The CDR3 spans 13 residues. In DNA, the CDR3 is TGTGCCAGCAGGGAACAGGAGAACACTGAAGCTTTCTTT. Amino acid sequence: CASREQENTEAFF.

J is TRBJ2-5 and V is TRBV5-1, with TRBD2 matching over 11 bases. CDR1 and CDR2 from the germline V gene are SGHRS and YFSETQ. The length of the CDR3 is 15 residues. With V trimmed by 3 bases and J by 5 bases, 6 bases remained unmatched. CDR3 nucleotide sequence: TGCGCCAGCAGCTCTAGCGGGAGGTTGGGGGAGACCCAGTACTTC. Translated, it gives CASSSSGRLGETQYF.

The V and J genes are TRBV28 and TRBJ2-7; TRBD2 matches at 12 bases. The CDR3 has 16 amino acids. Germline loops: CDR1 MDHEN, CDR2 SYDVKM. J lost 6 bases, V lost 6 bases, and 12 bases had no gene match. The CDR3 nucleotides are TGTGCCAGCAGATTTAAGATACTAGCGGGAGGCTCCGAGCAGTACTTC. Its protein is CASRFKILAGGSEQYF.

This chain links TRBV6-5 with TRBJ1-2; 8 bases align to TRBD1. This CDR3 has 14 residues. Trimming at V came to 5 bases and at J to 4 bases, leaving 6 bases not matched to a gene. The germline V gene has CDR1 MNHEY and CDR2 SVGAGI. CDR3 residues: CASSLDRVSYGYTF. In nucleotides, the CDR3 is TGTGCCAGCAGTCTGGACAGGGTGAGCTATGGCTACACCTTC.

This sequence joins TRBV5-5 and TRBJ2-1, with D perhaps TRBD2 (6 bases). There are 12 residues in the CDR3. Trimming cost V 4 bases and J 14 bases, with 16 bases left between them. Per germline, CDR1 SGHKS and CDR2 YYEKEE (reference sequence). CDR3 DNA: TGTGCCAGCAGCCCTAGACAGACTAGAGAGTTCTTC. This gives the protein CASSPRQTREFF.

The rearrangement joins TRBV7-2 to TRBJ2-7; 9 bases fit TRBD2. Germline V lookup: CDR1 SGHTA, CDR2 FQGNSA. V shed 5 bases, J shed 2 bases, and the junction held 7 bases outside the gene matches. The CDR3 spans 15 residues. CDR3 in DNA: TGTGCCAGCAGCGGCGCGGGGGGGGGTGCCTACGAGCAGTACTTC. This codes for CASSGAGGGAYEQYF.

The chain is built from TRBV19 and TRBJ2-1; D is unresolved. Germline V gives CDR1 LNHDA, CDR2 SQIVND (reference sequence). CDR3 length: 13 amino acids. Trimming removed 5 bases from V and 4 bases from J, with 9 bases in between. CDR3 loop: CASSVSNYNEQFF. The CDR3, as DNA: TGTGCCAGTAGTGTTTCAAATTACAATGAGCAGTTCTTC.

The chain is built from TRBV6-5 and TRBJ1-5; the D gene is possibly TRBD1 (5 bases). V lost 6 bases and J 9 bases, leaving 18 bases between the germline ends. There are 14 residues in the CDR3. Germline V lookup: CDR1 MNHEY, CDR2 SVGAGI. DNA of the CDR3: TGTGCCAGCAGCGTTACCAGGGCCACCGGGCCCCAGCATTTT. Protein product: CASSVTRATGPQHF.

V and J are TRBV6-5 and TRBJ2-6; TRBD1 aligns across 7 bases. Germline CDR1 MNHEY, CDR2 SVGAGI. CDR3 size: 16 residues. The V and J ends lost 4 bases and 4 bases, in that order; junction bases with no gene match: 7. The DNA for the CDR3 is TGTGCCAGCAGTTTGGGACAGTTCTCCGGGGCCAACGTCCTGACTTTC. Protein product: CASSLGQFSGANVLTF.

This clone has just a few counts. This chain connects TRBV4-2 to TRBJ2-2; 8 positions agree with TRBD1. V shed 3 bases, J shed 6 bases, and the junction held 9 bases outside the gene matches. The CDR3 runs to 16 residues. Per the germline V gene, CDR1 is LGHNA and CDR2 is YNFKEQ. The CDR3 here is CASSQDQGAPPGELFF. As DNA, the CDR3 is TGTGCCAGCAGCCAGGACCAGGGGGCTCCCCCCGGGGAGCTGTTTTTT.

This clone has more than one count but fewer than ten. CDR3 protein: CASSSKGRSGNTIYF. The CDR3 DNA follows: TGTGCCAGCAGCTCAAAGGGGCGTTCTGGAAACACCATATATTTT. V gene TRBV11-2 combines with J gene TRBJ1-3; possible D gene TRBD1, 5 bases. The CDR3 totals 15 residues. Germline CDR1 is SGHAT and CDR2 is FQNNGV. Trimming removed 4 bases at V and 1 base at J, with 11 bases between.

The chain couples TRBV19 to TRBJ2-2; possible D gene TRBD1, 5 bases. Trimming removed 1 base from V and 0 bases from J, with 6 bases in between. This CDR3 contains 15 residues. Germline V gene sequence: CDR1 LNHDA, CDR2 SQIVND (reference sequence). DNA for the CDR3: TGTGCCAGTAGTATAGCCAGGGCGAACACCGGGGAGCTGTTTTTT. Translated: CASSIARANTGELFF.

This clone was seen a few times. The chain links TRBV11-2 to TRBJ1-1; D not resolved. V gave up 3 bases and J gave up 8 bases, with 13 bases separating them. Germline V gives CDR1 SGHAT, CDR2 FQNNGV. The CDR3 runs 13 residues. Here the CDR3 DNA reads TGTGCCAGCAGCTTTCGTCGGGTTTCGGAAGCTTTCTTT. This translates into CASSFRRVSEAFF. The full variable domain, completed using reference TRBV11-2 and TRBJ1-1, is EAGVAQSPRYKIIEKRQSVAFWCNPISGHATLYWYQQILGQGPKLLIQFQNNGVVDDSQLPKDRFSAERLKGVDSTLKIQPAKLEDSAVYLCASSFRRVSEAFFGQGTRLTVV.

This clone showed up just a few times. The chain has TRBV7-2 and TRBJ1-2, with D possibly matching TRBD1 (6 bases). Between the trimmed V and J ends, which lost 6 bases and 4 bases, there was a span of 15 bases. Germline V gene lookup returns CDR1 SGHTA and CDR2 FQGNSA. The CDR3 contains 14 residues. The CDR3 sequence is CASRYTGRAYGYTF. In nucleotides, the CDR3 is TGTGCCAGCAGGTACACAGGGAGAGCCTATGGCTACACCTTC.

This clone was counted a few times. V usage is TRBV9 and J usage is TRBJ2-7, with D maybe TRBD1 (6 bases). Between the trimmed V and J ends, which lost 0 bases and 6 bases, there was a span of 13 bases. Germline V gene lookup returns CDR1 SGDLS and CDR2 YYNGEE. CDR3 length: 14 residues. The CDR3 loop reads CASSVVSEQGEQYF. CDR3 DNA: TGTGCCAGCAGCGTAGTATCGGAACAGGGCGAGCAGTACTTC.

The chain employs TRBV10-3 and TRBJ1-1, with D perhaps TRBD1 (5 bases). V was cut by 5 bases and J by 1 base, with 11 bases left in between. This CDR3 spans 14 amino acids. Per the germline V gene, CDR1 is ENHRY and CDR2 is SYGVKD. CDR3 residues: CAISPAGQNTEAFF. The CDR3 DNA reads as TGTGCCATCAGTCCGGCTGGACAGAACACTGAAGCTTTCTTT.

The chain joins TRBV19 to TRBJ1-1; 9 bases are a match to TRBD1. With 10 bases clipped from V and 1 base from J, the junction kept 7 bases outside the gene matches. CDR1 is LNHDA and CDR2 is SQIVND in the germline V gene (reference sequence). CDR3 length: 14 residues. The CDR3 sequence is CATQTTGGNTEAFF. CDR3 bases: TGTGCCACCCAAACGACAGGGGGGAACACTGAAGCTTTCTTT.

Remarks on this clone: A junction boundary mismatches the germline segment, possibly from a read error. The genes are TRBV7-9 and TRBJ2-3, with D perhaps TRBD2 (6 bases). The CDR3 length is 15 residues. CDR1 is SEHNR, CDR2 FQNEAQ, per germline (reference sequence). The CDR3 DNA follows: TGTTCCAGCCTGAGACTAGGCGGGGGCACAGATACGCAGTATTTT. This translates into CSSLRLGGGTDTQYF.

This clone has only a few counts. The chain joins TRBV4-1 to TRBJ2-1, with 8 bases that match TRBD1. Germline CDR1 and CDR2: MGHRA and YSYEKL. V gave up 2 bases and J gave up 8 bases; unmatched junction bases: 8. CDR3 length: 15 amino acids. CDR3 nucleotides: TGCGCCAGCAGCCAAACCCCGAGGGGACAGGATGAGCAGTTCTTC. It is translated as CASSQTPRGQDEQFF.

J is TRBJ2-7 and V is TRBV6-1; tentative D call: TRBD1 (6 bases). Trimming removed 6 bases at V and 3 bases at J, with 9 bases between. Germline values: CDR1 MNHNS, CDR2 SASEGT. The CDR3 totals 12 residues. The CDR3 spells CASRNRDYEQYF. The CDR3 region has the DNA TGTGCCAGCAGAAACAGGGACTACGAGCAGTACTTC.

The V gene is TRBV11-2, the J gene TRBJ1-4; D is ambiguous. Germline lookup yields CDR1 SGHAT and CDR2 FQNNGV. Trimming took 6 bases from V and 5 from J, leaving 13 bases between them. The CDR3 spans 14 residues. This CDR3 reads CASRTSKRNEKLFF. CDR3 nucleotide sequence: TGTGCCAGCAGAACTTCGAAGAGAAATGAAAAACTGTTTTTT. Looking up the rest from reference TRBV11-2 and TRBJ1-4 gives the full variable domain: EAGVAQSPRYKIIEKRQSVAFWCNPISGHATLYWYQQILGQGPKLLIQFQNNGVVDDSQLPKDRFSAERLKGVDSTLKIQPAKLEDSAVYLCASRTSKRNEKLFFGSGTQLSVL.

The J gene is TRBJ1-1, the V gene TRBV5-6, with D perhaps matching TRBD1 (6 bases). CDR1 and CDR2 from the germline V gene are SGHDT and YYEEEE. The CDR3 consists of 15 residues. V gave up 4 bases and J gave up 3 bases, with 16 bases separating them. CDR3 sequence (DNA): TGTGCCAGCAGCCCCGTGGGGGGGCTTTACACTGAAGCTTTCTTT. It specifies CASSPVGGLYTEAFF.

This chain joins TRBV7-9 and TRBJ2-1, with 10 bases matching TRBD2. This CDR3 is built from 17 residues. V lost 0 bases, J lost 8 bases, and 10 bases stayed unmatched. Germline V CDR1 and CDR2: SEHNR, FQNEAQ (reference sequence). The CDR3: CASSLAPSGGEVDEQFF. CDR3 in DNA: TGTGCCAGCAGCTTAGCGCCTAGCGGGGGCGAGGTGGATGAGCAGTTCTTC.

The rearrangement joins TRBV7-6 to TRBJ1-1; tentatively, D is TRBD1 (5 bases). CDR1 and CDR2 from the germline V gene are SGHVS and FNYEAQ. The CDR3 consists of 15 residues. Trimming cost V 6 bases and J 3 bases, with 17 bases left between them. The CDR3 is CASSTTVGGDTEAFF. The CDR3 nucleotides read TGTGCCAGCAGTACAACCGTGGGAGGGGACACTGAAGCTTTCTTT.